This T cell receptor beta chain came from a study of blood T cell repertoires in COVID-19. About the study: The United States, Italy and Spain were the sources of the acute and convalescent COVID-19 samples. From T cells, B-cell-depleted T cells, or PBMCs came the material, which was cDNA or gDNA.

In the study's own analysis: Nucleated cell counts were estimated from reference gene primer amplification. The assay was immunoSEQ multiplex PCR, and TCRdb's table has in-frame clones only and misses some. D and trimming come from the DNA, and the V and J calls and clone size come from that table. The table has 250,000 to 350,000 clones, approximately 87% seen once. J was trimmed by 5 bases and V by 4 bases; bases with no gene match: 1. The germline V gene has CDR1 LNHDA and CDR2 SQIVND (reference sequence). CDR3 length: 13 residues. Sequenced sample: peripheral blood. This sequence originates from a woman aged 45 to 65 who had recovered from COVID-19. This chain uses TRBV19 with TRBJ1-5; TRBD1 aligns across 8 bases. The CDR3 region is CASSTGGDQPQHF. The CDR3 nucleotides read TGTGCCAGTAGTACAGGGGGCGATCAGCCCCAGCATTTT.